The TCR beta chain described here comes from a study of post-analysis software for immune sequencing data. Study-level background: Progressive-relapsing, secondary progressive and relapsing-remitting multiple sclerosis were among the disease courses included. Study-wide points: The normalized Chao1 diversity of multiple sclerosis patients was significantly lower than that of controls. Among a few TRBV segments more frequent in patients than controls were TRBV5-6, TRBV5-1 and TRBV20-1.

Germline values: CDR1 MNHEY, CDR2 SVGAGI. CDR3 length: 14 amino acids. The ends lost 5 bases at V and 5 bases at J; junction bases unmatched: 7. Prepared libraries of TCR beta cDNA carried unique molecular identifiers. TCRdb reprocessed the PCR reads with MiXCR, giving one entry per CDR3 protein. This table holds 600,000 to 700,000 distinct CDR3 sequences, approximately 60% found once. To note about this clonotype: Its antigen is unidentified.

J is TRBJ1-2 and V is TRBV6-5; 8 nucleotides line up with TRBD1. The specimen sequenced was blood. The receptor was derived from a girl aged 2 to 10 with multiple sclerosis. DNA for the CDR3: TGTGCCAGCAGTCCCGACAGGGGATGGTATGGCTACACCTTC. It codes for CASSPDRGWYGYTF.